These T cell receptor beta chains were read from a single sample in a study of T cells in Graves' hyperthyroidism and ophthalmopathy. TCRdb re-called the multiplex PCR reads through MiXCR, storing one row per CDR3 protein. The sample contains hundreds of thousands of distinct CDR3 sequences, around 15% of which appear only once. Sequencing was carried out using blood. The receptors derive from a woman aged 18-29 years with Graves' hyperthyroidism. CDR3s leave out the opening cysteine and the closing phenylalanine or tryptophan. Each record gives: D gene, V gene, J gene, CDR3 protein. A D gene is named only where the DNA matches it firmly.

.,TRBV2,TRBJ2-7,ASSDWGDEQY
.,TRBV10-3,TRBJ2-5,AIGRSRETQY
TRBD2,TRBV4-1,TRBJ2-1,ASRSVAGYNEQF
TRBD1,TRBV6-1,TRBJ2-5,ASSTQTGLVQETQY
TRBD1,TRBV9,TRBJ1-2,ASSPQGQGKANYGYT
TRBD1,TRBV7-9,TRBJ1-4,ASSRQGARTNEKLF
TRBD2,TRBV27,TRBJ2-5,ASSPIAGLQETQY
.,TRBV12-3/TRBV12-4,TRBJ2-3,ASSSIKTDTQY
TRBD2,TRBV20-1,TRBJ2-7,SARVPGLAGAGAYEQY
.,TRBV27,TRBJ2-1,ASILLGLRYNEQF
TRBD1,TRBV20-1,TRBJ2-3,SAETGTGSTDTQY
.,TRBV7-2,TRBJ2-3,ASSKVGGGTDTQY
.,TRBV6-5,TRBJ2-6,ASSYSDGSGANVLT
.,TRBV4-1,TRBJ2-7,ASSQEKGVPYEQY
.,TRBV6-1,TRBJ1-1,ASRTVVYTEAF
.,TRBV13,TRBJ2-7,ASSLGQANYEQY
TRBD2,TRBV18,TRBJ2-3,ASSPQLAGGSTDTQY
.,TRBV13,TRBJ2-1,ASSSTGNPYNEQF
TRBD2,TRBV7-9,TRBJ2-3,ASSFPAGAADTQY
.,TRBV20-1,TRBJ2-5,STTGYPKAETQY
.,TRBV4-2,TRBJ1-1,ASSPLSRRLDTEAF
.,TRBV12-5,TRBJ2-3,ASGLLEGRSTDTQY
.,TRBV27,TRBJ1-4,ASSSSNEKLF
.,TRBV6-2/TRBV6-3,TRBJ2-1,ASSYSIGPPSYNEQF
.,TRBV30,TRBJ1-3,AWSVRTAEGNTIY
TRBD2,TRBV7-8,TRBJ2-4,ASSPIVLAGGFQY
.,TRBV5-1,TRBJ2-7,ASSATGDYEQY
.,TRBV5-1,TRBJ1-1,ASSSSEGGDTEAF
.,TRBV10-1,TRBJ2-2,ASSGPSGELF
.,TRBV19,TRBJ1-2,ASSMGPSERYGYT
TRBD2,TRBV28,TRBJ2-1,ASSLAGVGGVYYEQF
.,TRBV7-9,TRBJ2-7,ASSSDLDRLAYEQY
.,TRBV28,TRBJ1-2,ASSSTGLEGYGYT
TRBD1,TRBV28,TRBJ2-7,ASSLGDRGLYEQY
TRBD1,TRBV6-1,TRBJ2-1,ASKGQGSYNEQF
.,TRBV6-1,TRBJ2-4,ASSALTALLAKNIQY
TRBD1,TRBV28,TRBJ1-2,ASSLDRGNFGYT
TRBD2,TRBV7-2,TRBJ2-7,ASSSRLAGVDEQY
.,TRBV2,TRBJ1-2,ASTLMLVAEGYT
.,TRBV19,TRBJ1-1,ASSISRNTEAF
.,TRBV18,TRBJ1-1,ASSPLKSAWTEAF
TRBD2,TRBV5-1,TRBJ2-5,ASSLRLADQETQY
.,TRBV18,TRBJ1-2,ASSPEGFGYT
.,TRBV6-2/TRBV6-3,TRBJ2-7,ASSYSEQPYEQY
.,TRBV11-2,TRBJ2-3,ASSSRYQYTQY
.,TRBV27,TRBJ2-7,ASSSNTYEQY
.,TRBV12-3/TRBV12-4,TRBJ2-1,ASSTGNNEQF
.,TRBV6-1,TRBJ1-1,ASREREGTEAF
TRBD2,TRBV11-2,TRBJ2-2,ASSLPRLAGADGGELF
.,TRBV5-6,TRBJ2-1,ASTTSPLEQF
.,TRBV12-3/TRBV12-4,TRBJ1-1,ASRSGTLGAEAF
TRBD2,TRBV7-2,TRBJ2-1,ASSPRAGRASYNEQF